This TCR beta chain was obtained from a study of blood T cell repertoires in COVID-19. Background on the study: Sample material is recorded as cDNA or gDNA derived from T cells, B-cell-depleted T cells, or PBMCs.

Germline V gives CDR1 SGHTS, CDR2 YDEGEE. This CDR3 region has 16 residues. Trimming left V 0 bases short and J 1 base short, with 13 bases between. Method: immunoSEQ multiplex PCR; TCRdb's copy keeps in-frame clones and lacks some. This sample has around 170,000 clones, with 88% found just once. The chain uses TRBV5-8 and TRBJ1-1; possibly TRBD1 for D (6 bases). The TCR comes from a woman younger than 35 who had recovered from COVID-19. Material for sequencing was PBMCs or T cells enriched from blood (not recorded which). The DNA for the CDR3 is TGTGCCAGCAGCTTGGCGATGGGGGGGGCGAACACTGAAGCTTTCTTT. Its translation: CASSLAMGGANTEAFF.